The TCR beta chain described here comes from a study of blood T cell repertoires in COVID-19. Turning to the study itself: Acute and convalescent COVID-19 samples came from the United States, Italy and Spain. Sources were T cells, B-cell-depleted T cells, or PBMCs; the material itself was cDNA or gDNA.

Authors' data handling: Reference gene primers were amplified, and this amplification served to estimate nucleated cell counts. Assay used: immunoSEQ multiplex PCR; TCRdb lists only in-frame clones, some missing. From that table come the V and J calls and clone size; the DNA was used to work out D and trimming. The data show 65,000 to 75,000 clones, 80% to 90% seen once. Per the germline V gene, CDR1 is SGHDT and CDR2 is YYEEEE. Trimming pared 1 base from V and 1 base from J, leaving 10 bases between. There are 15 residues in the CDR3. Sequenced input: peripheral blood. The chain links TRBV5-6 to TRBJ2-3; tentative D call: TRBD1 (6 bases). This sequence originates from a man in his forties or fifties with active COVID-19. The CDR3 nucleotides read TGTGCCAGCAGCTTGTTTAACAGGGGCACAGATACGCAGTATTTT. This sequence encodes CASSLFNRGTDTQYF.